A selection of T cell receptor beta chains follows, all from one sample in a study of shared clonotypes between healthy human individuals. Produced via immunoSEQ multiplex PCR; TCRdb's table is partial and in-frame only. Among some 2.1 million clones listed, roughly 94% were seen once. Sample: naive CD4+ T cells sorted from blood. These receptors were obtained from a man younger than 35 in good health. The CDR3 runs from the conserved cysteine through the conserved F or W. A D gene is named only where the DNA matches it firmly. Not every row has a clone size; where given, it reads once, few, many or a size class.

d_call	v_call	clone_size	j_call	cdr3_nt	cdr3_aa
TRBD2	TRBV27	-	TRBJ2-7	TGTGCCAGCATCTACGGACTAGCGGGGGCCAACCCAATAATCACCTACGAGCAGTACTTC	CASIYGLAGANPIITYEQYF
-	TRBV5-1	-	TRBJ1-1	TGCGCCAGCAGCTTGGTGGGTGGGGAAAGCACTGAAGCTTTCTTT	CASSLVGGESTEAFF
-	TRBV9	-	TRBJ2-2	TGTGCCAGCAAGGAGAATACGAACACCGGGGAGCTGTTTTTT	CASKENTNTGELFF
TRBD1	TRBV19	-	TRBJ1-4	TGTGCCAGTAGTTCTTCAGGGGGCGGCTGGGAAAAACTGTTTTTT	CASSSSGGGWEKLFF
-	TRBV19	-	TRBJ1-2	TGTGCCAGTAGTCTCCAGGACAACTATGGCTACACCTTC	CASSLQDNYGYTF
TRBD1	TRBV18	once	TRBJ2-7	TGTGCCAGCTCACTGACAGGGGAACTCCACGAGCAGTACTTC	CASSLTGELHEQYF
TRBD1	TRBV5-4	-	TRBJ2-5	TGTGCCAGCAGCCCGAGGGGACAGGGTTTTGTAGGGGAGACCCAGTACTTC	CASSPRGQGFVGETQYF
-	TRBV28	-	TRBJ2-7	TGTGCCAGCACGGGCAGGGCGGGGCACGAGCAGTACTTC	CASTGRAGHEQYF
-	TRBV29-1	-	TRBJ2-7	TGCAGCGTTGATTCCGGGGACGGGCAGTACTTC	CSVDSGDGQYF
-	TRBV9	-	TRBJ1-2	TGTGCCAGCAGCGTAGCCCAGGGGACGGGGGGCTACACCTTC	CASSVAQGTGGYTF
-	TRBV6-1	-	TRBJ1-5	TGTGCCAGCAGTGACGAGTCAGGGGGCAATCAGCCCCAGCATTTT	CASSDESGGNQPQHF
-	TRBV10-2	-	TRBJ2-1	TGCGCCAGCACCAGGGGCTCCTACAATGAGCAGTTCTTC	CASTRGSYNEQFF
-	TRBV5-5	once	TRBJ2-5	TGTGCCAGCAGCTTGTTCTCCCAAGAGACCCAGTACTTC	CASSLFSQETQYF
-	TRBV23-1	-	TRBJ2-7	TGCGCCAGCAGTCAATCCTCTGTAGGGGAACTTTACGAGCAGTACTTC	CASSQSSVGELYEQYF
-	TRBV5-4	-	TRBJ2-1	TGTGCCAGCAGCCCCCAAGGCTACAATGAGCAGTTCTTC	CASSPQGYNEQFF
-	TRBV18	-	TRBJ2-5	TGTGCCAGCTCACGCTCGATGATAGAGACCCAGTACTTC	CASSRSMIETQYF
-	TRBV6-1	-	TRBJ1-5	TGTGCCAGCAGTTCAGGGGTTGGTAATCAGCCCCAGCATTTT	CASSSGVGNQPQHF
-	TRBV6-5	-	TRBJ2-6	TGTGCCAGCAGTTACGGGGGATCTGGGGCCAACGTCCTGACTTTC	CASSYGGSGANVLTF
TRBD2	TRBV4-1	-	TRBJ2-1	TGCGCCAGCAGCCCGGCGGGGACTACCTACAATGAGCAGTTCTTC	CASSPAGTTYNEQFF
-	TRBV19	-	TRBJ1-5	TGTGCCAGCCTGGGCGAGTACTTGGGCAATCAGCCCCAGCATTTT	CASLGEYLGNQPQHF
TRBD2	TRBV7-6	-	TRBJ2-3	TGTGCCAGCAGCTTAATTCCGACTAGCGGGGGGGCCAGAGATACGCAGTATTTT	CASSLIPTSGGARDTQYF
-	TRBV10-1	-	TRBJ2-2	TGCGCCAGCAATCGGCTAGCGAACACCGGGGAGCTGTTTTTT	CASNRLANTGELFF
-	TRBV2	-	TRBJ2-2	TGTGCCAGCAGGAACAGGGAGGCCGGGGAGCTGTTTTTT	CASRNREAGELFF
-	TRBV11-2	-	TRBJ2-1	TGTGCCAGCAGCTTAGATCGGCTTTCCTACGAGCAGTTCTTC	CASSLDRLSYEQFF
-	TRBV5-6	-	TRBJ1-2	TGTGCCAGCAGCTTACTTCAGGGCCGAGCTAACTATGGCTACACCTTC	CASSLLQGRANYGYTF
-	TRBV5-1	-	TRBJ2-5	TGCGCCAGCAGCTCAACCTACCAAGAGACCCAGTACTTC	CASSSTYQETQYF
-	TRBV29-1	-	TRBJ1-1	TGCAGCGTTGAATTACAGGGAAAGGTAACTGAAGCTTTCTTT	CSVELQGKVTEAFF
-	TRBV18	-	TRBJ1-1	TGTGCCAGCTCACCCACCGCGGGAACTGAAGCTTTCTTT	CASSPTAGTEAFF
TRBD2	TRBV30	-	TRBJ2-5	TGTGCCTGGAGCCAATGGGGTAGCGGGACCCAAGAGACCCAGTACTTC	CAWSQWGSGTQETQYF
-	TRBV4-3	-	TRBJ2-7	TGCGCCAGCAGCCAATCCCTCGGGACAACCTGGTACGAGCAGTACTTC	CASSQSLGTTWYEQYF
-	TRBV7-3	-	TRBJ1-1	TGTGCCAGCAGCACAGATCCAGTCACTGAAGCTTTCTTT	CASSTDPVTEAFF
-	TRBV6-5	-	TRBJ1-1	TGTGCCACCTCATCCGGGACCCAAGCTTTCTTT	CATSSGTQAFF
-	TRBV5-1	-	TRBJ2-2	TGCGCCAGCAGCTTGATAGTGCGGAGTTCGGCCGGGGAGCTGTTTTTT	CASSLIVRSSAGELFF
-	TRBV6-1	-	TRBJ2-7	TGTGCCAGCAGTGAACAAAGCGGAACCTACGAGCAGTACTTC	CASSEQSGTYEQYF
-	TRBV6-1	-	TRBJ2-2	TGTGCCAGCAGTGTTTACGTGGGGACGGCGAACACCGGGGAGCTGTTTTTT	CASSVYVGTANTGELFF
-	TRBV7-7	-	TRBJ2-2	TGTGCTAGCAGCTTAGATTTCGGGGAGCTGTTTTTT	CASSLDFGELFF
-	TRBV28	-	TRBJ1-1	TGTGCCAGCAGTTTGGGCGGAGGAGTAGCTTTCTTT	CASSLGGGVAFF
-	TRBV6-5	-	TRBJ1-4	TGTGCCAGCAGCGAACAGCGCCATGAAAAACTGTTTTTT	CASSEQRHEKLFF
-	TRBV29-1	-	TRBJ2-5	TGCAGCGTTGAAGACCGCTTGCGGTTCCAAGAGACCCAGTACTTC	CSVEDRLRFQETQYF
TRBD2	TRBV5-1	-	TRBJ2-1	TGCGCCAGCAGCTTGGGAACTAGCGGGGGGCCCTTACATTACAATGAGCAGTTCTTC	CASSLGTSGGPLHYNEQFF
TRBD2	TRBV7-2	once	TRBJ2-3	TGTGCCAGCAGCTTCTCCGGGACTAGCGGGAGGGCACCAGATACGCAGTATTTT	CASSFSGTSGRAPDTQYF
TRBD1	TRBV19	-	TRBJ2-2	TGTGCCAGTAACACCGGGACAGCGAACACCGGGGAGCTGTTTTTT	CASNTGTANTGELFF
-	TRBV28	once	TRBJ2-7	TGTGCCAGCAGTCCAGGTGACAGGGACTGGGGGGAGCAGTACTTC	CASSPGDRDWGEQYF
-	TRBV5-6	-	TRBJ2-2	TGTGCCAGCGTGGGGACGGGAGCGGCCGGCACCGGGGAGCTGTTTTTT	CASVGTGAAGTGELFF
-	TRBV7-9	-	TRBJ2-7	TGTGCCAGCAGCTTAGCCCCCGCAGGTTCGGGGGAGCAGTACTTC	CASSLAPAGSGEQYF
TRBD2	TRBV11-2	once	TRBJ2-7	TGTGCCAGCAGCTTAGTGTTTGCGGGGGGGGTCGAGCAGTACTTC	CASSLVFAGGVEQYF
TRBD1	TRBV13	-	TRBJ2-7	TGTGCCAGCAGCTTTCAAGGCAGGGGGTACGAGCAGTACTTC	CASSFQGRGYEQYF
-	TRBV7-9	few	TRBJ1-1	TGTGCCAGCAGCCGGACTGACACTGAAGCTTTCTTT	CASSRTDTEAFF
TRBD2	TRBV30	-	TRBJ2-1	TGTGCCTGGGCGACGGGGACTAGCGGCTACAATGAGCAGTTCTTC	CAWATGTSGYNEQFF
-	TRBV27	-	TRBJ1-4	TGTGCCAGCAGTCCGTTGGCTAATGAAAAACTGTTTTTT	CASSPLANEKLFF